Included here is one T cell receptor (beta chain) sequence, with context. No antigen is known for it. This sample was included in a study of monozygotic twins with inflammatory bowel disease. TCRdb re-called the 5' RACE reads, yielding one record per CDR3 amino acid sequence without DNA. The sample holds fewer than 400,000 distinct CDR3 sequences. Study-wide results and limits: Using the inverse Simpson index, IBD patients had lower TCRbeta diversity than healthy co-twins. Patients received differing immunosuppressive treatments, which may have added variability to their repertoires.

The CDR3 spans 15 residues. The V gene's germline CDR1 is SEHNR and CDR2 FQNEAQ (reference sequence). This receptor was taken from a human donor with ulcerative colitis or Crohn's disease, or a healthy co-twin of an affected twin (not recorded which). Sequencing was done on a sample of blood. This sequence joins TRBV7-9 and TRBJ1-6. The CDR3 is CASSPTAAANSPLHF. The full variable domain, its missing parts supplied by reference TRBV7-9 and TRBJ1-6, is DTGVSQNPRHKITKRGQNVTFRCDPISEHNRLYWYRQTLGQGPEFLTYFQNEAQLEKSRLLSDRFSAERPKGSFSTLEIQRTEQGDSAMYLCASSPTAAANSPLHFGNGTRLTVT.